These 19 T cell receptor beta chains were sequenced from one sample in a study of shared clonotypes between healthy human individuals. TCRdb's copy holds only in-frame clones and misses some; the assay was immunoSEQ multiplex PCR. The table includes some 2,500,000 clones, 80% to 95% detected once. The material sequenced was naive CD4+ T cells from PBMCs. Subset defined: CD45RA+ positively selected. The receptors stem from a man aged 18 to 29 in good health. Some clones in this sample may be carry-over from other donors' samples.

This clone was counted once. The sample carries other DNA sequences with the same CDR3. The chain couples TRBV27 to TRBJ2-5; tentative D call: TRBD1 (6 bases). Looked up from germline, CDR1 is MNHEY and CDR2 is SMNVEV (reference sequence). The CDR3 runs to 14 residues. Trimming took off 8 bases at V and 0 bases at J, with 13 bases between the two ends. DNA for the CDR3: TGTGCCAGCTCCTCCTACAGGGACCAAGAGACCCAGTACTTC. It codes for CASSSYRDQETQYF.

This clone has only one observation. This rearrangement joins TRBV28 to TRBJ2-2; perhaps TRBD1 as D (7 bases). The CDR3 loop spans 13 amino acids. Trimming cost V 8 bases and J 7 bases, with 14 bases left between them. Per the germline V gene, CDR1 is MDHEN and CDR2 is SYDVKM. The CDR3: CASGSGGYGELFF. CDR3 in DNA: TGTGCCAGCGGATCAGGGGGGTACGGGGAGCTGTTTTTT.

The chain is built from TRBV28 and TRBJ2-7; TRBD2 agrees at 9 bases. CDR3 length: 16 amino acids. Looked up from germline, CDR1 is MDHEN and CDR2 is SYDVKM. With V trimmed by 3 bases and J by 0 bases, 6 bases remained unmatched. CDR3: CASSFAVGLASYEQYF. CDR3 nucleotide sequence: TGTGCCAGCAGTTTCGCTGTGGGACTAGCCTCCTACGAGCAGTACTTC. Full variable domain (rest looked up from reference TRBV28 and TRBJ2-7): DVKVTQSSRYLVKRTGEKVFLECVQDMDHENMFWYRQDPGLGLRLIYFSYDVKMKEKGDIPEGYSVSREKKERFSLILESASTNQTSMYLCASSFAVGLASYEQYFGPGTRLTVT.

V and J are TRBV7-9 and TRBJ2-1; 16 bases match TRBD2. This CDR3 contains 18 residues. CDR1 is SEHNR and CDR2 is FQNEAQ in the germline V gene (reference sequence). The ends lost 5 bases at V and 9 bases at J; junction bases unmatched: 13. The CDR3 protein is CASSQGLAGGPDFSEQFF. In DNA, the CDR3 is TGTGCCAGCAGCCAGGGACTAGCGGGAGGGCCAGATTTCTCTGAGCAGTTCTTC.

The rearrangement uses TRBV30 and TRBJ2-7; D gene unclear. The germline V gene encodes CDR1 GTSNPN and CDR2 SVGIG (reference sequence). With 8 bases removed from V and 2 bases from J, the gap between germline ends came to 13 bases. This CDR3 comprises 12 residues. The CDR3 coding sequence is TGTGCCGGGCAACATCGGGCCTACGAGCAGTACTTC. Translated: CAGQHRAYEQYF.

The chain combines TRBV7-2 with TRBJ2-5; D remains ambiguous. The V and J ends lost 4 bases and 6 bases respectively, with 6 bases between them. This CDR3 is 11 amino acids long. The germline CDR1 and CDR2 sequences are SGHTA and FQGNSA. For the CDR3, the DNA is TGTGCCAGCAGCTCCGGTCAGACCCAGTACTTC. Its translation is CASSSGQTQYF.

The rearrangement links TRBV2 to TRBJ1-5; TRBD1 matches at 9 bases. J gave up 0 bases and V 5 bases, and 5 bases lay outside the gene matches. This CDR3 has 16 amino acids. Germline V gene data show CDR1 as SNHLY and CDR2 as FYNNEI. The CDR3 spells CASSRTGDYSNQPQHF. CDR3 sequence (DNA): TGTGCCAGCAGTAGGACAGGGGATTATAGCAATCAGCCCCAGCATTTT. Filled out from reference TRBV2 and TRBJ1-5, the complete variable domain reads EPEVTQTPSHQVTQMGQEVILRCVPISNHLYFYWYRQILGQKVEFLVSFYNNEISEKSEIFDDQFSVERPDGSNFTLKIRSTKLEDSAMYFCASSRTGDYSNQPQHFGDGTRLSIL.

Points on this clone: One junction end disagrees with the germline gene, perhaps due to a read error. V is TRBV4-2 and J is TRBJ2-3; TRBD1 or TRBD2 may be the D gene (6 bases each). Germline V gives CDR1 LGHNA, CDR2 YNFKEQ. The length of the CDR3 is 15 residues. The CDR3 reads CASSQGLGGTDTQYF. CDR3 in DNA: TGTGCCAGCAGCCAGGGACTCGGGGGCACGGATACGCAGTATTTT.

With regard to this clone: The identical CDR3 is also encoded by other nucleotide sequences in the sample. J is TRBJ1-2 and V is TRBV6-1; D gene uncertain. The CDR3 is 12 residues long. V shed 3 bases and J shed 2 bases, with 4 bases lying between them. Per germline, CDR1 MNHNS and CDR2 SASEGT. CDR3 region: CASSENNYGYTF. The CDR3 DNA reads as TGTGCCAGCAGTGAGAACAACTATGGCTACACCTTC.

J is TRBJ1-4 and V is TRBV19; D remains unclear. The V end was cut by 10 bases, the J end by 6 bases, with 15 bases between. The CDR3 extends over 13 amino acids. Per germline, CDR1 LNHDA and CDR2 SQIVND (reference sequence). For the CDR3, the DNA is TGTGCCACCTCGGTTATGGCTGATGAAAAACTGTTTTTT. It yields the protein CATSVMADEKLFF.

A single count supports this clone. The CDR3: CASSGRGSYGYTF. Here the CDR3 DNA reads TGTGCCAGCAGCGGGAGGGGTTCCTATGGCTACACCTTC. J is TRBJ1-2 and V is TRBV9; D is perhaps TRBD1 (5 bases). Per germline, CDR1 SGDLS and CDR2 YYNGEE. The CDR3 sequence is 13 residues long. The V gene lost 3 bases and the J gene lost 4 bases, with 10 bases spanning the gap.

The genes are TRBV27 and TRBJ2-5; the D is unclear. Germline values: CDR1 MNHEY, CDR2 SMNVEV (reference sequence). The CDR3 runs 15 residues. V lost 3 bases to trimming and J lost 5 bases, with 16 bases between them. The CDR3 DNA reads TGTGCCAGCAGTTTGGTTGGTGCTTCCCCTGAGACCCAGTACTTC. This sequence encodes CASSLVGASPETQYF.

The chain joins TRBV30 to TRBJ1-5, with 8 bases identical to TRBD1. V lost 4 bases to trimming and J lost 1 base; unmatched junction nucleotides: 6. Germline values: CDR1 GTSNPN, CDR2 SVGIG (reference sequence). This CDR3 spans 15 amino acids. Here the CDR3 reads CAWKRQGSSNQPQHF. CDR3 DNA: TGTGCCTGGAAACGACAGGGGTCGAGCAATCAGCCCCAGCATTTT.

The chain recombines TRBV28 with TRBJ2-1; 8 bases map to TRBD2. This CDR3 is built from 15 residues. After removal of 5 bases from V and 6 bases from J, the junction contained 9 bases not matched to a gene. Germline CDR1 is MDHEN and CDR2 is SYDVKM. The CDR3 nucleotides are TGTGCCAGCAGTATCGGGGGGGGAAACCCCAATGAGCAGTTCTTC. This gives the protein CASSIGGGNPNEQFF.

The V gene is TRBV19, the J gene TRBJ1-5; D not certain. This CDR3 is built from 14 residues. From germline, CDR1 is LNHDA and CDR2 SQIVND (reference sequence). V was clipped by 2 bases and J by 6 bases, with 11 bases between them. The CDR3 reads CASSIRALGQPQHF. The CDR3 nucleotides are TGTGCCAGTAGTATAAGGGCCTTAGGTCAGCCCCAGCATTTT.

This clone was picked up one time. The chain carries TRBV4-1 and TRBJ2-1; 13 bases agree with TRBD2. Germline V lookup: CDR1 MGHRA, CDR2 YSYEKL. With 4 bases clipped from V and 6 bases from J, the junction kept 6 bases outside the gene matches. The CDR3 consists of 16 residues. The CDR3 spells CASSPMGLAGINEQFF. The CDR3 bases are TGCGCCAGCAGCCCTATGGGACTAGCGGGAATCAATGAGCAGTTCTTC.

The CDR3 DNA follows: TGTGCCAGCAGTGAACAGGGTCCTGGAAACACCATATATTTT. Amino acids: CASSEQGPGNTIYF. This chain uses TRBV2 with TRBJ1-3; D may be TRBD1 (5 bases). Trimming stripped 2 bases from V and 2 bases from J, with 7 bases between. The CDR3 is 14 residues long. Germline assignment: CDR1 SNHLY and CDR2 FYNNEI.

The genes are TRBV20-1 and TRBJ1-5; D is perhaps TRBD1 (5 bases). This CDR3 comprises 11 residues. Germline-derived CDR1 and CDR2 are DFQATT and SNEGSKA (reference sequence). V was trimmed by 5 bases and J by 6 bases, leaving 8 bases between them. CDR3: CSAGRGQPQHF. Here the CDR3 DNA reads TGCAGTGCTGGAAGGGGTCAGCCCCAGCATTTT.

The V call is TRBV21-1, the J call TRBJ2-7; the table names TRBD1, a call not compared with the DNA. TRBV21-1 counts as a pseudogene. The CDR3 sequence is 14 residues long. The DNA of the CDR3 is TGTGCCAGGGATCAACAGGTTTGGGTCTGGAAGCAGTACTTC. It specifies CARDQQVWVWKQYF.